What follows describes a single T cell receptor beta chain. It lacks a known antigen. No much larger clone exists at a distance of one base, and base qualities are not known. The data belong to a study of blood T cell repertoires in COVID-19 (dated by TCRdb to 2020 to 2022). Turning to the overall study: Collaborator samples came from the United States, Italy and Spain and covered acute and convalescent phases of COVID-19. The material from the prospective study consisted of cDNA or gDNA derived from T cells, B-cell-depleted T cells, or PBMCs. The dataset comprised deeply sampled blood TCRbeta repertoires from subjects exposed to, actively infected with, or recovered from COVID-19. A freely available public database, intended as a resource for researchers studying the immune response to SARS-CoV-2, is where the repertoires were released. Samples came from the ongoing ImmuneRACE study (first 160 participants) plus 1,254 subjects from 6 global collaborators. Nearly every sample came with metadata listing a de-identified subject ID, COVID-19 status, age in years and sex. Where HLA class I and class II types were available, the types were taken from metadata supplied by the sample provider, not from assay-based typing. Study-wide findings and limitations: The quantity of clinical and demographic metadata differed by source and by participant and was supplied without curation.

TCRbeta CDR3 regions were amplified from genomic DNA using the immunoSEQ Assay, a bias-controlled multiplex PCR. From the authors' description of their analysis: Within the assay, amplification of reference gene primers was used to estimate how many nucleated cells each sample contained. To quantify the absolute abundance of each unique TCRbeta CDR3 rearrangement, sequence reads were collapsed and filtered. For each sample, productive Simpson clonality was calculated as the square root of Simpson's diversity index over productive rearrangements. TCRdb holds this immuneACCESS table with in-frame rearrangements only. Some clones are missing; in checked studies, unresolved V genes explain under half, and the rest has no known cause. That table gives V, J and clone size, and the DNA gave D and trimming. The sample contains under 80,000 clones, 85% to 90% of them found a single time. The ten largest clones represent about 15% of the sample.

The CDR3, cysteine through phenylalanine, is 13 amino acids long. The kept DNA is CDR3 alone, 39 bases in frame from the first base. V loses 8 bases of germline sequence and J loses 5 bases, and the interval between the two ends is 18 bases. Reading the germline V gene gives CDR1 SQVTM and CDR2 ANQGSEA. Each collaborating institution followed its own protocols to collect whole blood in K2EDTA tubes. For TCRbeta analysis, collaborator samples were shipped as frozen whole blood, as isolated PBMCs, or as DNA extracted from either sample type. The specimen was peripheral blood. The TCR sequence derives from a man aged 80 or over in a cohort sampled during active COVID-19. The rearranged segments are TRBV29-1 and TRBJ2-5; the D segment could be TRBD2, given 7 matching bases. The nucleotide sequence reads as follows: TGCAGCAACTCCCGGGGGGCCGGGGAGACCCAGTACTTC. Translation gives CSNSRGAGETQYF.